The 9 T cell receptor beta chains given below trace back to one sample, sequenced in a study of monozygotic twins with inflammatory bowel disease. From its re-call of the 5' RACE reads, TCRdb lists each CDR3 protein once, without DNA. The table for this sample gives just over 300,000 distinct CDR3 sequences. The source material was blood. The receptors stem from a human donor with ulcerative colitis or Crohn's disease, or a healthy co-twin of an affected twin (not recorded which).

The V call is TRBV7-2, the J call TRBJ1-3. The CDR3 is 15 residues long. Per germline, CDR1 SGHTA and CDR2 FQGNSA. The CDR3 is CASSFQKVSGNTIYF. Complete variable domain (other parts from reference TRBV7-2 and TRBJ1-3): GAGVSQSPSNKVTEKGKDVELRCDPISGHTALYWYRQSLGQGLEFLIYFQGNSAPDKSGLPSDRFSAERTGGSVSTLTIQRTQQEDSAVYLCASSFQKVSGNTIYFGEGSWLTVV.

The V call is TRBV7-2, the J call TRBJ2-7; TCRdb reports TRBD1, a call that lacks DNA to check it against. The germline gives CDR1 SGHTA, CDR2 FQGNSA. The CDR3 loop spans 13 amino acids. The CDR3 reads CASSLGTVYEQYF.

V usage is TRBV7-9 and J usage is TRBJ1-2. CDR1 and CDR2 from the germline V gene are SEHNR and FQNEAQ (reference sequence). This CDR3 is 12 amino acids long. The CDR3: CASSSGSYGYTF.

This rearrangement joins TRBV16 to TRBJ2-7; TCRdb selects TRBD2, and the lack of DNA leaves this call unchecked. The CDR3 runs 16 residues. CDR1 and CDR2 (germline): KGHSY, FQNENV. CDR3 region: CASSGAGGARNYEQYF.

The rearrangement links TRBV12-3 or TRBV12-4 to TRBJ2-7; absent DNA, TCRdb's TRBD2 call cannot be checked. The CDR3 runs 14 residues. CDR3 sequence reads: CASGLTGSSYEQYF.

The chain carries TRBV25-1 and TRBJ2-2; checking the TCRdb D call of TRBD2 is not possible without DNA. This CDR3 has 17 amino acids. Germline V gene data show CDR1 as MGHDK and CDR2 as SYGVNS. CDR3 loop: CASSDRVAAGNTGELFF.

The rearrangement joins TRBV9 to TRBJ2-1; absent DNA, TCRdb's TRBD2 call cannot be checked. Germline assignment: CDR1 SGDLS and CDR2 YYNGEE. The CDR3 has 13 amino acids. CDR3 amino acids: CASNPDSGNEQFF.

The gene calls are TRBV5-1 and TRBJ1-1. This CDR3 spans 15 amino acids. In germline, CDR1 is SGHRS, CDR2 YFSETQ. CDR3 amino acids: CASTVFSSLNTEAFF.

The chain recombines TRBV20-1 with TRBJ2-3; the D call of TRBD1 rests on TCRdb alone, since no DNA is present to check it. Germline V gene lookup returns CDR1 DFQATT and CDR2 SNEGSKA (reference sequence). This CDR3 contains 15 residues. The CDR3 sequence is CSASADRGRADTQYF.